These T cell receptor beta chains were read from a single sample in a study of T cell changes during pregnancy in multiple sclerosis. Data came from immunoSEQ multiplex PCR; TCRdb stores just in-frame clones and leaves some out. In the table there are roughly 57,000 clones, 89% of which are singletons. The sequences come from peripheral blood, collected in the first trimester of pregnancy. The receptors derive from a female donor with multiple sclerosis, enrolled in a pregnancy study. Each CDR3 is given with its conserved first and last residue. The D gene is left open where the match is weak. Clone size is given for some rows only: seen once, a few or many times, or a class if the clone is expanded.

D gene	clone size	V gene	J gene	CDR3 protein	CDR3 DNA
TRBD1	NA	TRBV25-1	TRBJ2-3	CASSGQGTDTQYF	TGTGCCAGCAGTGGACAGGGTACAGATACGCAGTATTTT
NA	once	TRBV13	TRBJ2-7	CASSRSKDYNYEQYF	TGTGCCAGCAGCCGTAGCAAGGACTACAACTACGAGCAGTACTTC
TRBD2	NA	TRBV7-2	TRBJ2-5	CASSLGTSGGQETQYF	TGTGCCAGCAGCTTAGGGACTAGCGGGGGGCAAGAGACCCAGTACTTC
NA	NA	TRBV12-5	TRBJ1-4	CASGSGDPTNEKLFF	TGTGCTAGTGGATCGGGGGATCCAACTAATGAAAAACTGTTTTTT
TRBD2	NA	TRBV30	TRBJ2-3	CAWTDRDYPSTDTQYF	TGTGCCTGGACGGACCGGGACTACCCTAGCACAGATACGCAGTATTTT
NA	NA	TRBV6-6	TRBJ2-5	CASSSDQETQYF	TGTGCCAGCAGCTCCGACCAAGAGACCCAGTACTTC
TRBD2	NA	TRBV5-1	TRBJ2-2	CASSDGTSIFPGELFF	TGCGCCAGCAGCGACGGGACTAGCATCTTTCCCGGGGAGCTGTTTTTT
NA	NA	TRBV19	TRBJ2-1	CASSIDPDTPPNNEQFF	TGTGCCAGTAGTATAGATCCAGATACACCCCCGAACAATGAGCAGTTCTTC
NA	NA	TRBV2	TRBJ2-3	CASSERGKPTDTQYF	TGTGCCAGCAGTGAACGCGGGAAACCCACAGATACGCAGTATTTT
TRBD1	NA	TRBV30	TRBJ1-2	CAWHRDRLNYGYTF	TGTGCCTGGCACCGGGACAGGCTTAACTATGGCTACACCTTC
TRBD2	NA	TRBV9	TRBJ2-7	CASSVASAGVVYEQYF	TGTGCCAGCAGCGTAGCTTCAGCGGGGGTGGTCTACGAGCAGTACTTC
NA	few	TRBV19	TRBJ1-5	CASSIGQGIFDQPQHF	TGTGCCAGTAGTATAGGTCAGGGGATTTTTGATCAGCCCCAGCATTTT
NA	NA	TRBV6-5	TRBJ1-5	CASSQGYGQPQHF	TGTGCCAGCAGTCAGGGGTACGGACAGCCCCAGCATTTT
TRBD1	NA	TRBV2	TRBJ1-5	CASSENRGSINQPQHF	TGTGCCAGCAGTGAAAACAGGGGGTCTATTAATCAGCCCCAGCATTTT
NA	once	TRBV30	TRBJ2-3	CAWRVQADTQYF	TGTGCCTGGAGGGTCCAGGCAGATACGCAGTATTTT
TRBD1	NA	TRBV4-1	TRBJ2-7	CASSQETGGYEQYF	TGCGCCAGCAGCCAAGAGACAGGGGGCTACGAGCAGTACTTC
NA	once	TRBV6-5	TRBJ1-4	CASSYSLLRGGEKLFF	TGTGCCAGCAGTTACTCCCTTCTGCGGGGAGGTGAAAAACTGTTTTTT
NA	NA	TRBV7-8	TRBJ2-2	CASSLRSTQTGELFF	TGTGCCAGCAGCTTACGGTCTACACAGACCGGGGAGCTGTTTTTT
TRBD1	NA	TRBV2	TRBJ1-5	CASRAGTGRGQPQHF	TGTGCCAGCAGAGCCGGGACAGGGAGGGGTCAGCCCCAGCATTTT
NA	NA	TRBV7-2	TRBJ2-7	CASSFGGASSYEQYF	TGTGCCAGCAGCTTCGGCGGAGCAAGCTCCTACGAGCAGTACTTC
TRBD2	NA	TRBV19	TRBJ2-5	CASSRTSGSLETQYF	TGTGCCAGTAGCAGGACTAGCGGGAGTCTAGAGACCCAGTACTTC
TRBD1	NA	TRBV5-6	TRBJ2-3	CASSPAGQGTADTQYF	TGTGCCAGCAGCCCTGCGGGACAGGGGACGGCAGATACGCAGTATTTT
NA	NA	TRBV5-1	TRBJ1-1	CASSLEGVGSGTEAFF	TGCGCCAGCAGCTTGGAGGGGGTAGGGTCGGGCACTGAAGCTTTCTTT
NA	NA	TRBV18	TRBJ2-1	CASSPGGSGTDPYNEQFF	TGTGCCAGCTCACCCGGGGGCTCCGGGACAGATCCCTACAATGAGCAGTTCTTC
TRBD2	once	TRBV6-5	TRBJ2-1	CASSRTGGLSNEQFF	TGTGCCAGCAGCCGTACGGGGGGGCTTAGTAATGAGCAGTTCTTC
NA	NA	TRBV6-1	TRBJ2-1	CASSEEASLDWYNEQFF	TGTGCCAGCAGTGAGGAAGCATCGCTAGATTGGTACAATGAGCAGTTCTTC
TRBD1	NA	TRBV6-5	TRBJ2-5	CASSYSHRGLGETQYF	TGTGCCAGCAGTTACTCGCACAGGGGGCTGGGGGAGACCCAGTACTTC
TRBD1	NA	TRBV7-8	TRBJ1-5	CASSRGQLTGAQHF	TGTGCCAGCAGCCGGGGACAGCTCACGGGAGCCCAGCATTTT
NA	NA	TRBV4-1	TRBJ2-2	CASSQGARDTGELFF	TGCGCCAGCAGCCAAGGGGCCAGAGACACCGGGGAGCTGTTTTTT
NA	NA	TRBV6-1	TRBJ2-5	CASSELGFQGETQYF	TGTGCCAGCAGTGAATTAGGGTTCCAGGGAGAGACCCAGTACTTC
NA	NA	TRBV30	TRBJ2-3	CAWSLGDTQYF	TGTGCCTGGAGCCTCGGAGATACGCAGTATTTT
TRBD2	NA	TRBV2	TRBJ2-1	CASNRDGGVVSFF	TGTGCCAGCAATCGCGACGGGGGGGTCGTTTCGTTCTTC
TRBD2	NA	TRBV5-1	TRBJ2-1	CASSLAPGGATYNEQFF	TGCGCCAGCAGCTTGGCCCCGGGGGGGGCAACCTACAATGAGCAGTTCTTC
NA	NA	TRBV7-2	TRBJ1-5	CASSLSLNQPQHF	TGTGCCAGCAGCTTGTCACTCAATCAGCCCCAGCATTTT
TRBD2	NA	TRBV18	TRBJ2-7	CASSPPSGEYEQYF	TGTGCCAGCTCACCGCCTAGCGGGGAGTACGAGCAGTACTTC
TRBD1	NA	TRBV4-2	TRBJ1-2	CASSPVMTGDYGYTF	TGTGCCAGCAGCCCGGTGATGACAGGGGACTATGGCTACACCTTC
NA	NA	TRBV14	TRBJ1-4	CASSQGARSEKLFF	TGTGCCAGCAGCCAGGGGGCGCGGAGTGAAAAACTGTTTTTT
TRBD2	NA	TRBV7-9	TRBJ2-3	CASSLVASGGPDTQYF	TGTGCCAGCAGCCTAGTAGCTAGCGGGGGCCCCGATACGCAGTATTTT
TRBD2	NA	TRBV2	TRBJ2-3	CASNGLAGLGGTDTQYF	TGTGCCAGCAACGGACTAGCGGGGCTAGGGGGGACAGATACGCAGTATTTT
NA	NA	TRBV4-1	TRBJ1-3	CASSSGDTIYF	TGCGCCAGCAGCTCAGGGGACACCATATATTTT
NA	NA	TRBV29-1	TRBJ1-1	CSVDLQGAPWNTEAFF	TGCAGCGTTGATCTACAGGGAGCCCCATGGAACACTGAAGCTTTCTTT
TRBD1	NA	TRBV18	TRBJ1-1	CASSITGGNTEAFF	TGTGCCAGCTCAATCACAGGGGGAAACACTGAAGCTTTCTTT
TRBD1	NA	TRBV11-3	TRBJ2-5	CASSRSGTGGAETQYF	TGTGCCAGCAGTAGATCCGGGACAGGGGGCGCGGAGACCCAGTACTTC
NA	NA	TRBV19	TRBJ1-6	CASSIPGEYNSPLHF	TGTGCCAGTAGTATTCCGGGGGAATATAATTCACCCCTCCACTTT
NA	NA	TRBV7-6	TRBJ1-1	CASSLSVNTEAFF	TGTGCCAGCAGCTTGTCCGTGAACACTGAAGCTTTCTTT
NA	NA	TRBV7-9	TRBJ2-2	CASRPRTANTGELFF	TGTGCCAGCAGACCCCGGACAGCTAACACCGGGGAGCTGTTTTTT
NA	NA	TRBV27	TRBJ2-7	CASSAQGSSYEQYF	TGTGCCAGCAGCGCCCAGGGAAGCTCCTACGAGCAGTACTTC
NA	NA	TRBV6-5	TRBJ1-4	CASSYSAGINEKLFF	TGTGCCAGCAGTTACTCGGCGGGGATTAATGAAAAACTGTTTTTT
NA	NA	TRBV9	TRBJ1-1	CASSGLNAAPPEAFF	TGTGCCAGCAGCGGGTTAAACGCGGCACCCCCTGAAGCTTTCTTT
TRBD1	NA	TRBV7-8	TRBJ1-5	CASSTARTGRNQPQHF	TGTGCCAGCAGCACCGCAAGGACAGGGCGCAATCAGCCCCAGCATTTT
TRBD2	NA	TRBV4-1	TRBJ2-3	CAITCSGREADTQYF	TGCGCCATCACCTGTAGCGGGAGGGAGGCAGATACGCAGTATTTT
TRBD1	NA	TRBV7-8	TRBJ2-6	CASSSPRDRAFLGANVLTF	TGTGCCAGCAGCTCCCCCCGGGACAGGGCGTTTTTAGGGGCCAACGTCCTGACTTTC
NA	NA	TRBV10-3	TRBJ1-2	CATNALGVHGYTF	TGTGCCACTAACGCTTTAGGGGTACATGGCTACACCTTC